Following are 18 T cell receptor beta chains from one sample sequenced in a study of blood T cell repertoires in COVID-19. Produced via immunoSEQ multiplex PCR; TCRdb's table is partial and in-frame only. The table lists fewer than 250,000 clones, 76% of them singletons. The sample consisted of PBMCs or T cells enriched from blood (not recorded which). These receptors were obtained from a woman aged 45-65 years with acute COVID-19.

CDR3 DNA sequence: TGTGCCAGTAGTTATAACGGACTAGCGGGGGGGCTCCAAGAGACCCAGTACTTC. Translation: CASSYNGLAGGLQETQYF. J is TRBJ2-5 and V is TRBV19, with 15 bases that match TRBD2. In germline, CDR1 is LNHDA, CDR2 SQIVND (reference sequence). V dropped 5 bases and J dropped 1; count of bases not matched to a gene: 8. This CDR3 comprises 18 residues.

This clone was detected only a few times. The rearrangement links TRBV5-4 to TRBJ1-1; 7 bases align to TRBD1. The CDR3 contains 17 residues. Germline V lookup: CDR1 SGHNT, CDR2 YYREEE (reference sequence). Losses at the gene ends were 0 bases for V and 5 bases for J; bases not matched to a gene: 13. The DNA of the CDR3 is TGTGCCAGCAGCTTGGGGGGACAGATTTCAAGTTATACTGAAGCTTTCTTT. It translates to CASSLGGQISSYTEAFF.

Written as DNA, the CDR3 is TGTGCCAGCAGAATTGAGGAGGGAAAGAATCAGCCCCAGCATTTT. The encoded protein is CASRIEEGKNQPQHF. J is TRBJ1-5 and V is TRBV2; D is undetermined. The ends were cut back, 6 bases at V and 4 bases at J, with 16 bases in the middle. The germline CDR1 and CDR2 sequences are SNHLY and FYNNEI. This CDR3 is built from 15 residues.

This clone was found a few times. The gene calls are TRBV12-3 or TRBV12-4 and TRBJ1-5; D remains unclear. Trimming left V 5 bases short and J 1 base short, with 6 bases between. The CDR3 extends over 13 amino acids. The CDR3 spells CASSGQSNQPQHF. In nucleotides, the CDR3 is TGTGCCAGCAGTGGGCAGAGCAATCAGCCCCAGCATTTT.

The V gene is TRBV27, the J gene TRBJ1-6; TRBD1 is a possible D gene (6 bases). Germline V gene lookup returns CDR1 MNHEY and CDR2 SMNVEV (reference sequence). CDR3 length equals 18 residues. Trimming removed 7 bases at V and 1 base at J, with 20 bases between. The CDR3 loop is CASKVSLGTGSYNSPLHF. The CDR3 bases are TGTGCCAGCAAGGTCTCGTTGGGAACAGGGTCCTATAATTCACCCCTCCACTTT.

V gene TRBV10-3 combines with J gene TRBJ2-2; 12 bases are a match to TRBD1. CDR1 and CDR2 (germline): ENHRY, SYGVKD. There are 16 residues in the CDR3. Trimming took 2 bases from V and 7 from J; bases not matched to a gene: 5. The CDR3 loop is CAISEGTGGRNGELFF. The DNA of the CDR3 is TGTGCCATCAGTGAGGGGACAGGGGGCAGGAACGGGGAGCTGTTTTTT.

This clone occurred a few times. The genes are TRBV19 and TRBJ1-2, with 8 nucleotides matching TRBD1. Germline CDR1 reads LNHDA; CDR2 reads SQIVND (reference sequence). The V gene end was trimmed by 6 bases and the J gene end by 3 bases; junction bases not matched to a gene: 6. The CDR3 contains 14 residues. CDR3 DNA sequence: TGTGCCAGTAGGGAACAGGGGGTGGACTATGGCTACACCTTC. This sequence encodes CASREQGVDYGYTF.

This chain connects TRBV7-9 to TRBJ2-3, with D hard to call. The CDR3 covers 15 residues. V was cut by 1 base and J by 1 base, with 9 bases left in between. Germline V lookup: CDR1 SEHNR, CDR2 FQNEAQ (reference sequence). The CDR3 loop is CASSLVRLGTDTQYF. CDR3 DNA: TGTGCCAGCAGCTTAGTCCGGTTGGGCACAGATACGCAGTATTTT.

The V and J genes are TRBV7-6 and TRBJ2-2; maybe TRBD2 (5 bases). In germline, CDR1 is SGHVS, CDR2 FNYEAQ. The V and J ends lost 5 bases and 4 bases respectively, with 17 bases between them. The CDR3 consists of 16 residues. The CDR3: CASSPRWGDVTGELFF. The CDR3 DNA follows: TGTGCCAGCAGCCCCCGCTGGGGAGACGTCACCGGGGAGCTGTTTTTT.

This clone occurred once. The chain links TRBV6-5 to TRBJ1-2, with D hard to call. CDR3 length: 14 residues. CDR1 and CDR2 from the germline V gene are MNHEY and SVGAGI. V gave up 6 bases and J gave up 4 bases, with 15 bases separating them. The CDR3 coding sequence is TGTGCCAGCAGCAAAACAGAGACCCCCTATGGCTACACCTTC. As protein: CASSKTETPYGYTF.

The sample holds a few counts of this clone. The rearrangement uses TRBV14 and TRBJ2-3; D remains unclear. Trimming took off 0 bases at V and 6 bases at J, with 7 bases between the two ends. The CDR3 totals 13 residues. The germline V gene encodes CDR1 SGHDN and CDR2 FVKESK. The DNA of the CDR3 is TGTGCCAGCAGCCAAGAACGGAGTGATACGCAGTATTTT. Its protein is CASSQERSDTQYF.

This rearrangement joins TRBV18 to TRBJ1-3; no firm D call. Trimming left V 2 bases short and J 2 bases short, with 13 bases between. The CDR3 contains 16 residues. CDR1 is KGHSH, CDR2 LQKENI, per germline. In DNA, the CDR3 is TGTGCCAGCTCACCAGAGGGTATTCGGACTGGAAACACCATATATTTT. This gives the protein CASSPEGIRTGNTIYF.

The chain links TRBV7-9 to TRBJ2-3, with 7 bases that match TRBD2. The germline gives CDR1 SEHNR, CDR2 FQNEAQ (reference sequence). The trim removed 5 bases at V and 6 bases at J, leaving 2 bases unmatched. The CDR3 contains 12 residues. CDR3: CASSQTSDTQYF. The CDR3 bases are TGTGCCAGCAGCCAGACTAGCGATACGCAGTATTTT.

This chain joins TRBV3-1 (or the pseudogene TRBV3-2) and TRBJ1-5; a possible D gene is TRBD1 (5 bases). V was shortened by 1 base and J by 7 bases, with 11 bases between the two germline ends. Germline CDR1 is LGHDT and CDR2 is YNNKEL (reference sequence). The CDR3 contains 14 residues. The CDR3 nucleotides read TGTGCCAGCAGCCAAGTCACTCAGGGCCAGCCCCAGCATTTT. Translating gives CASSQVTQGQPQHF.

The genes are TRBV5-1 and TRBJ2-1; TRBD2 aligns across 12 bases. CDR1 and CDR2 from the germline V gene are SGHRS and YFSETQ. V trimming: 4 bases; J trimming: 7 bases; junction bases outside the gene matches: 0. This CDR3 is 13 amino acids long. DNA for the CDR3: TGCGCCAGCAGCCTAGCGGGGGGGAATGAGCAGTTCTTC. The encoded protein is CASSLAGGNEQFF.

The V call is TRBV4-1, the J call TRBJ1-4; D unclear. CDR1 is MGHRA and CDR2 is YSYEKL in the germline V gene. The CDR3 totals 14 residues. The germline V and J ends were trimmed by 0 bases and 5 bases, with 7 bases remaining between them. The CDR3 protein is CASSQDGLNEKLFF. The CDR3 nucleotides read TGCGCCAGCAGCCAAGACGGTCTAAATGAAAAACTGTTTTTT.

This chain connects TRBV14 to TRBJ2-5; 7 bases fit TRBD1. The CDR3 runs 16 residues. V gave up 2 bases and J gave up 2 bases; unmatched junction bases: 8. From germline, CDR1 is SGHDN and CDR2 FVKESK. CDR3 sequence reads: CASSQFGRGIQETQYF. For the CDR3, the DNA is TGTGCCAGCAGCCAATTTGGCAGGGGGATTCAAGAGACCCAGTACTTC.

The chain has TRBV5-1 and TRBJ2-3, with 8 nucleotides matching TRBD2. V was clipped by 10 bases and J by 2 bases; unmatched bases: 9. The germline gives CDR1 SGHRS, CDR2 YFSETQ. The CDR3 contains 14 residues. The CDR3 bases are TGCGCCTGGAGCGCGGGGGGACCCACAGATACGCAGTATTTT. It specifies CAWSAGGPTDTQYF.